This paragraph covers one TCR beta chain sequence. No antigen is known for it. This sample was taken from a study of shared clonotypes between healthy human individuals. In the original workflow: ImmunoSEQ only sent back junction sequences with no quality scores, so filtering was done differently. The assay was immunoSEQ multiplex PCR, and TCRdb's table has in-frame clones only and misses some. The V and J calls and clone size were taken over from that table, and D and trimming were inferred from the DNA. In the table there are 2,500,000 or so clones, approximately 93% of which are singletons. The study, taken as a whole, reports: Clonotype sharing across donors was expected to vary with sequencing depth.

The sequencing input was naive CD4+ T cells from PBMCs. Subset of the sample: CD45RA+ positively selected. The origin of this receptor is a young man in good health. Some clones in this sample may be carry-over from other donors' samples.

CDR3 sequence (DNA): TGTGCCAGCAGTGCGAGACAGGGCCCGCCCCTCCACTTT. Protein: CASSARQGPPLHF. V and J are TRBV6-5 and TRBJ1-6; 7 bases are shared with TRBD1. The V segment lost 5 bases and the J segment 13 bases; nucleotides outside the gene matches: 8. CDR3 length: 13 residues. CDR1 and CDR2 (germline): MNHEY, SVGAGI.